Below are 22 T cell receptor beta chains sequenced from a single sample in a study of cytomegalovirus exposure and HLA in healthy donors. With 60 Vbeta and 13 Jbeta primers, the PCR was carried out. Profiled with immunoSEQ multiplex PCR; TCRdb holds only in-frame clones, not every one. The repertoire holds about 110,000 clones, roughly 82% seen once, with around 5.8% in the top ten. The sample was PBMCs. Receptor source: a woman in her forties or fifties in good health and CMV-seropositive.

The gene calls are TRBV5-8 and TRBJ2-3, with 7 bases aligning to TRBD1. The CDR3 runs to 18 residues. CDR1 and CDR2 from the germline V gene are SGHTS and YDEGEE. V was clipped by 4 bases and J by 2 bases; unmatched bases: 16. CDR3 coding DNA: TGTGCCAGCAGCGCGGCTCACGGACAGGAGACCTTCACAGATACGCAGTATTTT. Translated, it gives CASSAAHGQETFTDTQYF. Looking up the rest from reference TRBV5-8 and TRBJ2-3 gives the full variable domain: EAGVTQSPTHLIKTRGQQATLRCSPISGHTSVYWYQQALGLGLQFLLWYDEGEERNRGNFPPRFSGRQFPNYSSELNVNALELEDSALYLCASSAAHGQETFTDTQYFGPGTRLTVL.

This clone has just a few counts. The chain couples TRBV6-5 to TRBJ2-1; D is unclear. Trimming left V 2 bases short and J 7 bases short, with 3 bases between. Per the germline V gene, CDR1 is MNHEY and CDR2 is SVGAGI. CDR3 size: 11 residues. CDR3 sequence: CASSYLNEQFF. The CDR3 nucleotides read TGTGCCAGCAGTTACCTTAATGAGCAGTTCTTC.

The rearrangement uses TRBV5-1 and TRBJ2-2; D is perhaps TRBD2 (6 bases). This CDR3 has 14 residues. Germline V lookup: CDR1 SGHRS, CDR2 YFSETQ. Trimming pared 2 bases from V and 3 bases from J, leaving 8 bases between. The CDR3 loop is CASSFERDTGELFF. The CDR3 DNA follows: TGCGCCAGCAGCTTCGAGCGGGACACCGGGGAGCTGTTTTTT. Full variable domain (remainder filled in from reference TRBV5-1 and TRBJ2-2): KAGVTQTPRYLIKTRGQQVTLSCSPISGHRSVSWYQQTPGQGLQFLFEYFSETQRNKGNFPGRFSGRQFSNSRSEMNVSTLELGDSALYLCASSFERDTGELFFGEGSRLTVL.

This rearrangement joins TRBV19 to TRBJ1-5; D remains unclear. Germline V CDR1 and CDR2: LNHDA, SQIVND (reference sequence). This CDR3 spans 14 amino acids. V was pared by 4 bases and J by 4 bases, with 11 bases between. In DNA, the CDR3 is TGTGCCAGTAGTAAAAGGGAGAAGAATCAGCCCCAGCATTTT. It encodes CASSKREKNQPQHF.

The chain uses TRBV9 and TRBJ2-7; 9 bases map to TRBD1. V shed 4 bases, J shed 6 bases, and the junction held 11 bases outside the gene matches. Germline V gives CDR1 SGDLS, CDR2 YYNGEE. The CDR3 has 15 amino acids. The CDR3, as DNA: TGTGCCAGCAGCCCCCCGGGACAGGGACTTTTCGAGCAGTACTTC. It encodes CASSPPGQGLFEQYF. The whole variable domain, filled in from reference TRBV9 and TRBJ2-7, reads DSGVTQTPKHLITATGQRVTLRCSPRSGDLSVYWYQQSLDQGLQFLIQYYNGEERAKGNILERFSAQQFPDLHSELNLSSLELGDSALYFCASSPPGQGLFEQYFGPGTRLTVT.

The chain uses TRBV7-8 and TRBJ1-5; the match to TRBD1 covers 9 bases. The CDR3 totals 15 residues. Germline loops: CDR1 SGHVS, CDR2 FQNEAQ. J gave up 4 bases and V 3 bases, and 4 bases lay outside the gene matches. Written as DNA, the CDR3 is TGTGCCAGCAGCTTCTCAGACAGGGGGAATCAGCCCCAGCATTTT. Protein: CASSFSDRGNQPQHF.

The V and J genes are TRBV7-9 and TRBJ2-3; D is ambiguous. Germline V gene data show CDR1 as SEHNR and CDR2 as FQNEAQ (reference sequence). The germline V and J ends were trimmed by 1 base and 8 bases, with 7 bases remaining between them. This CDR3 is 12 amino acids long. The CDR3 sequence: CASSLDRGTQYF. DNA for the CDR3: TGTGCCAGCAGCTTAGATCGAGGTACGCAGTATTTT.

V is TRBV27 and J is TRBJ1-5, with D uncertain. V was clipped by 5 bases and J by 0 bases, with 8 bases between them. The germline gives CDR1 MNHEY, CDR2 SMNVEV (reference sequence). This CDR3 comprises 14 residues. DNA of the CDR3: TGTGCCAGCAGTGGGCAATATAGCAATCAGCCCCAGCATTTT. Amino acid sequence: CASSGQYSNQPQHF.

This clone showed up just once. This chain links TRBV18 with TRBJ1-6; a weak D match, TRBD1 (6 bases). Germline-derived CDR1 and CDR2 are KGHSH and LQKENI. V gave up 3 bases and J gave up 8 bases, with 14 bases separating them. The length of the CDR3 is 15 residues. The CDR3 loop reads CASSPWGPGDSPLHF. CDR3 bases: TGTGCCAGCTCACCCTGGGGGCCAGGTGATTCACCCCTCCACTTT.

The chain links TRBV30 to TRBJ1-1; D remains unclear. Germline lookup yields CDR1 GTSNPN and CDR2 SVGIG (reference sequence). This CDR3 has 13 residues. V was shortened by 0 bases and J by 8 bases, with 13 bases between the two germline ends. The CDR3 DNA reads as TGTGCCTGGAGTGTAGGATCCGGCAGGGAAGCTTTCTTT. Translated, it gives CAWSVGSGREAFF.

This clone was seen a handful of times. This rearrangement joins TRBV5-1 to TRBJ2-3; a weak D match, TRBD2 (5 bases). CDR1 SGHRS and CDR2 YFSETQ come from the germline V gene. Trimming removed 6 bases at V and 2 bases at J, with 10 bases between. There are 13 residues in the CDR3. The CDR3 spells CASNTGDTDTQYF. The CDR3 region has the DNA TGCGCCAGCAACACCGGGGACACAGATACGCAGTATTTT.

This clone was seen only a few times. J is TRBJ1-1 and V is TRBV28; D call uncertain. The CDR3 is 13 residues long. CDR1 and CDR2 (germline): MDHEN, SYDVKM. V was cut by 0 bases and J by 6 bases, with 8 bases left in between. The CDR3 nucleotides read TGTGCCAGCAGTTTATGGGTACTAGCTGAAGCTTTCTTT. This gives the protein CASSLWVLAEAFF.

The rearrangement uses TRBV7-9 and TRBJ2-7, with D perhaps matching TRBD1 (6 bases). The germline gives CDR1 SEHNR, CDR2 FQNEAQ (reference sequence). The CDR3 consists of 14 residues. Between the trimmed V and J ends, which lost 0 bases and 2 bases, there was a span of 8 bases. The CDR3, as DNA: TGTGCCAGCAGCTTAGCGGGGGACACCTACGAGCAGTACTTC. This encodes CASSLAGDTYEQYF.

V is TRBV28 and J is TRBJ1-2; 9 bases are shared with TRBD1. The CDR3 has 14 residues. Trimming cost V 6 bases and J 4 bases; bases outside gene matches: 6. Per germline, CDR1 MDHEN and CDR2 SYDVKM. DNA for the CDR3: TGTGCCAGCAGGGGACAGGGACGGATCTATGGCTACACCTTC. Amino acids: CASRGQGRIYGYTF.

This clone was counted a few times. This chain links TRBV15 with TRBJ1-6, with D tentatively TRBD1 (6 bases). CDR1 is LNHNV and CDR2 is YYDKDF in the germline V gene (reference sequence). The CDR3 covers 13 residues. Trimming took off 3 bases at V and 7 bases at J, with 7 bases between the two ends. This CDR3 is CATSRDSNSPLHF. In DNA, the CDR3 is TGTGCCACCAGCAGGGACAGCAATTCACCCCTCCACTTT. Full variable domain (outside the CDR3, taken from reference TRBV15 and TRBJ1-6): DAMVIQNPRYQVTQFGKPVTLSCSQTLNHNVMYWYQQKSSQAPKLLFHYYDKDFNNEADTPDNFQSRRPNTSFCFLDIRSPGLGDTAMYLCATSRDSNSPLHFGNGTRLTVT.

The CDR3 protein is CASSSKAGTVPEAFF. The CDR3 DNA reads TGTGCCAGCAGCTCCAAAGCCGGGACAGTCCCTGAAGCTTTCTTT. This chain links TRBV7-6 with TRBJ1-1, with 7 bases that match TRBD1. The CDR3 is made up of 15 amino acids. Trimming cost V 4 bases and J 6 bases; bases outside gene matches: 11. Germline CDR1 is SGHVS and CDR2 is FNYEAQ.

The chain joins TRBV5-1 to TRBJ2-1; 7 nucleotides agree with TRBD1. This CDR3 spans 15 amino acids. Germline-derived CDR1 and CDR2 are SGHRS and YFSETQ. V lost 6 bases and J lost 2; bases outside the gene matches: 8. CDR3 loop: CASTPLGTAYNEQFF. CDR3 nucleotide sequence: TGCGCCAGCACCCCACTGGGGACAGCCTACAATGAGCAGTTCTTC.

This clone is a singleton in its sample. The CDR3 reads CASSYLGHGYTF. The CDR3 nucleotides read TGCGCCAGCAGCTACCTGGGCCATGGCTACACCTTC. The chain links TRBV4-1 to TRBJ1-2; no clear D. The ends were cut back, 5 bases at V and 6 bases at J, with 10 bases in the middle. Germline assignment: CDR1 MGHRA and CDR2 YSYEKL. The CDR3 is made up of 12 amino acids.

This clone was counted between two and nine times. V usage is TRBV2 and J usage is TRBJ1-1; 7 nucleotides align to TRBD1. This CDR3 is 17 amino acids long. Germline CDR1 and CDR2: SNHLY and FYNNEI. Trimming cost V 3 bases and J 0 bases; bases outside gene matches: 10. The CDR3, as DNA: TGTGCCAGCAGTGACCCGCGGGACAGAGAGATGAACACTGAAGCTTTCTTT. It yields the protein CASSDPRDREMNTEAFF.

DNA for the CDR3: TGTGCCACCAGCAGAGATGTCAGGACCTACAATGAGCAGTTCTTC. Protein product: CATSRDVRTYNEQFF. The genes are TRBV15 and TRBJ2-1; D ambiguous. The germline CDR1 and CDR2 sequences are LNHNV and YYDKDF (reference sequence). CDR3 length: 15 residues. V lost 0 bases to trimming and J lost 2 bases, with 8 bases between them.

In this sample, this clone turned up once. This rearrangement joins TRBV5-4 to TRBJ1-5, with a tentative D call TRBD1 (6 bases). V lost 2 bases and J 2 bases, leaving 14 bases between the germline ends. Per the germline V gene, CDR1 is SGHNT and CDR2 is YYREEE (reference sequence). The CDR3 runs to 16 residues. The CDR3, as DNA: TGTGCCAGCAGCTTCGGGGGGCCGAACGGCAATCAGCCCCAGCATTTT. Translating gives CASSFGGPNGNQPQHF.

The J gene is TRBJ1-2, the V gene TRBV4-2, with TRBD1 matching over 9 bases. The CDR3 contains 14 residues. Per the germline V gene, CDR1 is LGHNA and CDR2 is YNFKEQ. V lost 4 bases, J lost 3 bases, and 3 bases stayed unmatched. CDR3 DNA sequence: TGTGCCAGCAGCCTAAGGACAGGGGACTATGGCTACACCTTC. The encoded protein is CASSLRTGDYGYTF.